Listed here are 25 T cell receptor beta chains from one sample, sequenced in a study of T cell responses to AZD1222 COVID-19 vaccine (dated by TCRdb to the early 2020s). The sample's time point, from its label and the paper: baseline before first vaccination. Library preparation employed the immunoSEQ multiplex PCR assay. TCRdb carries this immuneACCESS record with in-frame sequences only. Its versions omit some clonotypes, under half of them owing to an unresolved V gene in the studies checked, with the rest unexplained. Within this sample are around 100,000 clones, with 91% of them counted one time only. Under 60% of the sample is taken by the ten largest. This sample comprised peripheral blood, obtained on day 0 of AZD1222 vaccination. Source of these receptors: an adult in good health.

The rearrangement links TRBV24-1 to TRBJ1-2; TRBD1 matches 7 bases. This CDR3 spans 16 amino acids. The germline V gene encodes CDR1 KGHDR and CDR2 SFDVKD. J was trimmed by 4 bases and V by 2 bases; bases with no gene match: 9. The chain's CDR3 is CATSDSTDRSAYGYTF. The CDR3 DNA follows: TGTGCCACCAGTGATTCGACGGACAGGTCTGCCTATGGCTACACCTTC.

J is TRBJ1-2 and V is TRBV5-6; D is possibly TRBD1 (6 bases). Germline V gives CDR1 SGHDT, CDR2 YYEEEE. This CDR3 region has 14 residues. V was pared by 5 bases and J by 2 bases, with 13 bases between. CDR3 bases: TGTGCCAGCAGTTTAGACAGGCCGAACTATGGCTACACCTTC. Its protein is CASSLDRPNYGYTF.

This CDR3 reads CASSHRTGGRGGYTF. The CDR3 DNA reads TGTGCCAGCAGCCATCGGACAGGGGGCAGAGGAGGCTACACCTTC. The chain carries TRBV3-1 (or the pseudogene TRBV3-2) and TRBJ1-2; 11 bases align to TRBD1. Germline V gene lookup returns CDR1 LGHDT and CDR2 YNNKEL (reference sequence). V was clipped by 3 bases and J by 8 bases; unmatched bases: 8. The CDR3 covers 15 residues.

The chain couples TRBV7-2 to TRBJ2-2; D is possibly TRBD2 (7 bases). Trimming stripped 2 bases from V and 3 bases from J, with 10 bases between. Per germline, CDR1 SGHTA and CDR2 FQGNSA. The CDR3 consists of 15 residues. The CDR3 sequence is CASSLQGRDTGELFF. CDR3 nucleotide sequence: TGTGCCAGCAGCTTACAGGGGAGGGACACCGGGGAGCTGTTTTTT.

The chain combines TRBV6-2 or TRBV6-3 with TRBJ1-6; TRBD1 might be the D (5 bases). The V gene lost 5 bases and the J gene lost 15 bases, with 11 bases spanning the gap. The germline gives CDR1 MNHEY, CDR2 SVGEGT. CDR3 length: 11 residues. The CDR3 DNA reads TGTGCCAGCAGTGGCGACAGTAACCTCCACTTT. This gives the protein CASSGDSNLHF.

The chain couples TRBV28 to TRBJ2-3; possibly TRBD2 for D (7 bases). Trimming removed 2 bases from V and 2 bases from J, with 20 bases in between. CDR3 size: 18 residues. Germline CDR1 reads MDHEN; CDR2 reads SYDVKM. The CDR3 reads CASSLEERGRAFTDTQYF. DNA for the CDR3: TGTGCCAGCAGTTTAGAGGAAAGGGGGAGGGCCTTCACAGATACGCAGTATTTT.

The table lists this clone with a few counts. The V and J genes are TRBV4-2 and TRBJ2-5; TRBD1 is a possible D gene (8 bases). This CDR3 spans 17 amino acids. With 1 base removed from V and 5 bases from J, the gap between germline ends came to 20 bases. Germline lookup yields CDR1 LGHNA and CDR2 YNFKEQ. In DNA form, the CDR3 reads TGTGCCAGCAGCCAAGGGGCGGGGGCAGGGGGCCAGGAGACCCAGTACTTC. Protein sequence: CASSQGAGAGGQETQYF.

In its sample, this clone was seen a few times. V and J are TRBV10-3 and TRBJ1-3, with D uncertain. CDR1 is ENHRY, CDR2 SYGVKD, per germline. The V and J ends lost 8 bases and 0 bases respectively, with 23 bases between them. The CDR3 sequence is 18 residues long. CDR3 region: CAIGRSAISWSSGNTIYF. CDR3 in DNA: TGTGCCATCGGAAGGTCGGCCATCTCATGGAGCTCTGGAAACACCATATATTTT.

In DNA form, the CDR3 reads TGTGCCAGCAGCTTAAGTCAGGGGGGGATAGGAGAGACCCAGTACTTC. This sequence encodes CASSLSQGGIGETQYF. The gene calls are TRBV7-7 and TRBJ2-5; D may match TRBD1 or TRBD2 (7 bases each). The germline gives CDR1 SSHAT, CDR2 FNYEAQ (reference sequence). The V end lost 2 bases, the J end lost 4 bases, and 17 bases lay between the germline ends. The CDR3 is 16 amino acids.

The V and J genes are TRBV11-2 and TRBJ2-2; D is unclear. The CDR3 extends over 13 amino acids. V lost 8 bases to trimming and J lost 0 bases, with 7 bases between them. Germline CDR1 and CDR2: SGHAT and FQNNGV. The CDR3 coding sequence is TGTGCCAGCGGACGCACGAACACCGGGGAGCTGTTTTTT. Its translation is CASGRTNTGELFF.

The V gene is TRBV7-8, the J gene TRBJ2-7, with 8 bases fitting TRBD2. V lost 5 bases, J lost 2 bases, and 17 bases stayed unmatched. CDR1 SGHVS and CDR2 FQNEAQ come from the germline V gene. The CDR3 runs to 18 residues. CDR3 sequence: CASSPTGGATYEAYEQYF. As DNA, the CDR3 is TGTGCCAGCAGCCCAACGGGGGGGGCTACCTACGAGGCCTACGAGCAGTACTTC.

This sequence joins TRBV9 and TRBJ2-7; D is unresolved. This CDR3 contains 13 residues. V was pared by 0 bases and J by 6 bases, with 10 bases between. The germline V gene has CDR1 SGDLS and CDR2 YYNGEE. CDR3: CASSVGMGGEQYF. DNA of the CDR3: TGTGCCAGCAGCGTAGGAATGGGCGGCGAGCAGTACTTC.

J is TRBJ2-5 and V is TRBV29-1, with 8 positions matching TRBD1. The CDR3 has 14 residues. The ends lost 6 bases at V and 4 bases at J; junction bases unmatched: 10. Per the germline V gene, CDR1 is SQVTM and CDR2 is ANQGSEA. As DNA, the CDR3 is TGCAGCGTCCACGGACAGGGCGGTAGAGAGACCCAGTACTTC. Encoded protein: CSVHGQGGRETQYF. The whole variable domain, remainder taken from reference TRBV29-1 and TRBJ2-5, is SAVISQKPSRDICQRGTSLTIQCQVDSQVTMMFWYRQQPGQSLTLIATANQGSEATYESGFVIDKFPISRPNLTFSTLTVSNMSPEDSSIYLCSVHGQGGRETQYFGPGTRLLVL.

This chain's CDR3 is CASSFGTLSQYF. DNA for the CDR3: TGTGCCAGCAGTTTCGGGACTCTTAGCCAGTACTTC. The chain recombines TRBV7-2 with TRBJ2-7, with a weak D call TRBD2 (6 bases). CDR3 length equals 12 residues. Trimming took off 6 bases at V and 10 bases at J, with 16 bases between the two ends. Germline V gives CDR1 SGHTA, CDR2 FQGNSA.

The rearrangement joins TRBV7-6 to TRBJ2-7; 9 bases agree with TRBD1. Germline V gives CDR1 SGHVS, CDR2 FNYEAQ. The CDR3 length is 15 residues. V shed 1 base and J 4 bases; nucleotides not matched to a gene: 5. This CDR3 reads CASSLGQGGGYEQYF. CDR3 nucleotide sequence: TGTGCCAGCAGCTTAGGACAGGGGGGAGGATACGAGCAGTACTTC.

The V and J genes are TRBV28 and TRBJ1-4, with D perhaps TRBD1 (6 bases). Per germline, CDR1 MDHEN and CDR2 SYDVKM. The V end lost 6 bases, the J end lost 3 bases, and 17 bases lay between the germline ends. This CDR3 has 16 residues. The CDR3 DNA is TGTGCCAGCAGCGCGCGTGCGGGGGGCTCTAATGAAAAACTGTTTTTT. Its translation: CASSARAGGSNEKLFF.

The chain recombines TRBV7-2 with TRBJ2-7, with a possible D match to TRBD2 (6 bases). Germline V gene data show CDR1 as SGHTA and CDR2 as FQGNSA. CDR3 length: 16 residues. V lost 5 bases, J lost 2 bases, and 19 bases lay in between. DNA for the CDR3: TGTGCCAGCAGCCCTCAACCATCCAGACTAGCCTACGAGCAGTACTTC. It specifies CASSPQPSRLAYEQYF.

The CDR3 nucleotides read TGTGCCAGCAGCCAACCGGGTTATGGCTACACCTTC. Translating gives CASSQPGYGYTF. The chain employs TRBV7-9 and TRBJ1-2; D not certain. Germline loops: CDR1 SEHNR, CDR2 FQNEAQ (reference sequence). V was shortened by 5 bases and J by 5 bases, with 9 bases between the two germline ends. CDR3 size: 12 residues.

This chain uses TRBV21-1 with TRBJ2-5; TRBD2, the D gene given by the table, was not confirmed from the DNA. TRBV21-1 is flagged as a pseudogene. CDR3 length: 16 residues. CDR3 sequence: CASSTSGTSVQETQYF. The CDR3, as DNA: TGTGCCAGCAGCACCTCCGGGACTAGCGTTCAAGAGACCCAGTACTTC.

This clone was observed a single time. The J gene is TRBJ2-1, the V gene TRBV7-3; D ambiguous. The ends were cut back, 0 bases at V and 5 bases at J, with 5 bases in the middle. The germline gives CDR1 SGHTA, CDR2 FQGTGA. The length of the CDR3 is 13 residues. CDR3 amino acids: CASSLTPDNEQFF. CDR3 coding DNA: TGTGCCAGCAGCTTAACTCCAGACAATGAGCAGTTCTTC.

This sequence joins TRBV14 and TRBJ2-7; D uncertain. V was clipped by 1 base and J by 5 bases, with 9 bases between them. CDR1 is SGHDN and CDR2 is FVKESK in the germline V gene. The CDR3 totals 13 residues. The CDR3 DNA follows: TGTGCCAGCAGCCAAGTAGGAAAGCACGAGCAGTACTTC. The encoded protein is CASSQVGKHEQYF.

V usage is TRBV5-4 and J usage is TRBJ2-2; D uncertain. V dropped 3 bases and J dropped 8 bases, with 8 bases sitting between them. CDR1 is SGHNT, CDR2 YYREEE, per germline (reference sequence). The CDR3 loop spans 12 amino acids. The DNA of the CDR3 is TGTGCCAGCAGCTCCATTGAAGGGGAGCTGTTTTTT. Encoded protein: CASSSIEGELFF.

The rearrangement joins TRBV7-3 to TRBJ2-7; 8 bases match TRBD1. The length of the CDR3 is 14 residues. The ends lost 2 bases at V and 4 bases at J; junction bases unmatched: 4. Germline V gene sequence: CDR1 SGHTA, CDR2 FQGTGA. The CDR3 region is CASSLQGAGYEQYF. The CDR3 nucleotides read TGTGCCAGCAGCTTACAGGGGGCTGGGTACGAGCAGTACTTC.

This rearrangement joins TRBV7-3 to TRBJ2-7; 7 nucleotides align to TRBD2. CDR1 is SGHTA and CDR2 is FQGTGA in the germline V gene. V gave up 5 bases and J gave up 9 bases; unmatched junction bases: 10. CDR3 length: 13 amino acids. Here the CDR3 reads CASSPGGSLVQYF. The CDR3 nucleotides read TGTGCCAGCAGCCCCGGGGGGAGTTTGGTGCAGTACTTC. The full variable domain, its missing parts supplied by reference TRBV7-3 and TRBJ2-7, is GAGVSQTPSNKVTEKGKYVELRCDPISGHTALYWYRQSLGQGPEFLIYFQGTGAADDSGLPNDRFFAVRPEGSVSTLKIQRTERGDSAVYLCASSPGGSLVQYFGPGTRLTVT.

The V and J genes are TRBV11-2 and TRBJ2-4, with 8 bases aligning to TRBD1. The V gene's germline CDR1 is SGHAT and CDR2 FQNNGV. The CDR3 length is 15 residues. The ends lost 6 bases at V and 0 bases at J; junction bases unmatched: 4. The CDR3 DNA reads as TGTGCCAGCAGGAGGACAGGGTTAGCCAAAAACATTCAGTACTTC. Protein sequence: CASRRTGLAKNIQYF.